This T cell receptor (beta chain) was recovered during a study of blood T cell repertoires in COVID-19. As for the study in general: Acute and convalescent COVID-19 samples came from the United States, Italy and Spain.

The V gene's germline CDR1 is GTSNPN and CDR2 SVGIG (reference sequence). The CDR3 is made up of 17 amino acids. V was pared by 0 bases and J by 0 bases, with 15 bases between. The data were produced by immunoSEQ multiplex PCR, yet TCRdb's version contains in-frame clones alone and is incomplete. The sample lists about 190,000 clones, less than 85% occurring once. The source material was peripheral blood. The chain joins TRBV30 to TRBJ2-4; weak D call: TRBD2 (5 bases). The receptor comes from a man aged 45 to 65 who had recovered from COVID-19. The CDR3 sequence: CAWSVFLGDLAKNIQYF. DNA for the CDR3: TGTGCCTGGAGTGTCTTCCTCGGGGATTTAGCCAAAAACATTCAGTACTTC.